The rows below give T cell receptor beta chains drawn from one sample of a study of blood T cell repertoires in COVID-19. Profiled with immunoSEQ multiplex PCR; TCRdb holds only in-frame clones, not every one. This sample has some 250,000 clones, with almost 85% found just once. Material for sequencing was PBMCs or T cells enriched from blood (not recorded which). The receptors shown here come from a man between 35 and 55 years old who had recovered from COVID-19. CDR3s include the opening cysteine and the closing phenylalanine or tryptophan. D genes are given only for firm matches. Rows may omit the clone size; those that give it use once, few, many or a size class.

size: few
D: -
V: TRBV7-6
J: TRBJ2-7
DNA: TGTGCCAGCAGCTTATCAAACTACGAGCAGTACTTC
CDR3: CASSLSNYEQYF

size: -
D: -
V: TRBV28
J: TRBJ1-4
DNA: TGTGCCAGCAGTCCTCCGTCGAGAGGGGAAAAACTGTTTTTT
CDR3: CASSPPSRGEKLFF

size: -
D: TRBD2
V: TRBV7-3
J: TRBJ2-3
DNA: TGTGCCAGCAGCCGACTAGCTGGCACAGATACGCAGTATTTT
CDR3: CASSRLAGTDTQYF

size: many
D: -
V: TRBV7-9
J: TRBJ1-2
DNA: TGTGCCAGCAGCCTCCAACAGGGTAGGGATGGCTACACCTTC
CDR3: CASSLQQGRDGYTF

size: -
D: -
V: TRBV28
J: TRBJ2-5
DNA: TGTGCCAGCAGCAAGGGGTCTAGGGAGACCCAGTACTTC
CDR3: CASSKGSRETQYF

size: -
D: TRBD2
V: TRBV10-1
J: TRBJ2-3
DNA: TGCGCCAGCAGTGGACCTCCGGGACTAGCTATAGATACGCAGTATTTT
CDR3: CASSGPPGLAIDTQYF

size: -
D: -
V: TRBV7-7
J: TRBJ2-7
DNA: TGTGCCAGCAGCTTGACACAGGAGGGCTCCTACGAGCAGTACTTC
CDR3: CASSLTQEGSYEQYF

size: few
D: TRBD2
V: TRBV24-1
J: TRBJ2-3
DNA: TGTGCCACCAGCCATGCTAGCGGGGGGGCCTGGGATACGCAGTATTTT
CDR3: CATSHASGGAWDTQYF

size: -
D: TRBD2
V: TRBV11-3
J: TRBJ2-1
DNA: TGTGCCAGCAGCCCAGAGGGAGGGCCTTACAATGAGCAGTTCTTC
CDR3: CASSPEGGPYNEQFF

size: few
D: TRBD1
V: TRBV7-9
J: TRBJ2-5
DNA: TGTGCCAGCAGCTCCGACAGGGGGAGTGGAGAGACCCAGTACTTC
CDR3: CASSSDRGSGETQYF

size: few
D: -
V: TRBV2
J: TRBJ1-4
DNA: TGTGCCAGCAGTTATCAGGGCACCAATGGGGAAAAACTGTTTTTT
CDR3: CASSYQGTNGEKLFF

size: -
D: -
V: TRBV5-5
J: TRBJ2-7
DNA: TGTGCCAGCAGCTTGCCCCCCGGGGAGCAGTACTTC
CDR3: CASSLPPGEQYF

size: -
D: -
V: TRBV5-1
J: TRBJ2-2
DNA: TGCGCCAGCAGCTACCTAGAGTTTACCGGGGAGCTGTTTTTT
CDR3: CASSYLEFTGELFF

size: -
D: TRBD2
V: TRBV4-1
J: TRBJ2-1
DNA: TGCGCCAGCAGCCTCTCCATTCTAGCGGGGTGGGCGAATGAGCAGTTCTTC
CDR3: CASSLSILAGWANEQFF

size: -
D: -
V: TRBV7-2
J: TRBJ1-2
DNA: TGTGCCAGCAGCTTACAGGGGACCACTAACTATGGCTACACCTTC
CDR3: CASSLQGTTNYGYTF

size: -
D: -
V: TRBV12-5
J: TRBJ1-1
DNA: TGTGCTAGTGGTTTGTGGAGGGGACGGATGAACACTGAAGCTTTCTTT
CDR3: CASGLWRGRMNTEAFF

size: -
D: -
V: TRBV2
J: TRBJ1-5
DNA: TGTGCCAGCAGAGTCGGACAGTCCAGTAAAATCCATTTT
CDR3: CASRVGQSSKIHF